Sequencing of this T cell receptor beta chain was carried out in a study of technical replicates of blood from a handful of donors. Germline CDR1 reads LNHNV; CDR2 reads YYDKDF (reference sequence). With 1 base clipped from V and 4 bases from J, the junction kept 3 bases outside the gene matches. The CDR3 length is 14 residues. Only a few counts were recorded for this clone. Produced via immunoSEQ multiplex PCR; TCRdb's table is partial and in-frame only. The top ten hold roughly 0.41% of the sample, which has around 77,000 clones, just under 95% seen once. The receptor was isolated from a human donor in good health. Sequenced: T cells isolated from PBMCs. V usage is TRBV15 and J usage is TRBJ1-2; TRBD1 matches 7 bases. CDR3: CATSRGQGSYGYTF. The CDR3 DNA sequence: TGTGCCACCAGCAGAGGACAGGGCTCCTATGGCTACACCTTC.